What follows describes a single T cell receptor beta chain. The data were taken from a study of blood T cell repertoires in COVID-19. Sequencing was performed with immunoSEQ multiplex PCR; in TCRdb, only in-frame clones are kept and a portion is missing. Among approximately 100,000 clones listed, 80% to 90% were seen once. The sequenced sample was peripheral blood. This clonotype originated in a man in his forties or fifties with acute or convalescent COVID-19.

The CDR3 sequence: CASSIKRGSEQYF. CDR3 sequence (DNA): TGTGCCAGTAGTATTAAACGGGGATCCGAGCAGTACTTC. The chain carries TRBV19 and TRBJ2-7, with D possibly being TRBD2 (5 bases). Trimming removed 3 bases from V and 6 bases from J, with 12 bases in between. The length of the CDR3 is 13 residues. Germline lookup yields CDR1 LNHDA and CDR2 SQIVND (reference sequence).